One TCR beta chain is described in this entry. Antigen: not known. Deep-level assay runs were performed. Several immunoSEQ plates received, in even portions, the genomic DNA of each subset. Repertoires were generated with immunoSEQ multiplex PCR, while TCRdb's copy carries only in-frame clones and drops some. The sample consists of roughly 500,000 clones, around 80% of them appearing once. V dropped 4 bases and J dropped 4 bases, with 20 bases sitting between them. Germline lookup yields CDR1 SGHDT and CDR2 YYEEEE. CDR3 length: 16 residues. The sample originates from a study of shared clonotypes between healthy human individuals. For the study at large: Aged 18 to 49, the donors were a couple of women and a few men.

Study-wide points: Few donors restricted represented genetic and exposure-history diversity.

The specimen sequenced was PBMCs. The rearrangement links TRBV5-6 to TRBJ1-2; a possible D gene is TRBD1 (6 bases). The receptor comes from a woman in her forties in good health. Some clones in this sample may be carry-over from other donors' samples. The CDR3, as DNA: TGTGCCAGCAGCCGCAGTTCTGGCAGGGGCAGCTATGGCTACACCTTC. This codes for CASSRSSGRGSYGYTF.